Below, 14 T cell receptor beta chains from the same sample are listed, as sequenced in a study of a mutant IDH1 vaccine in newly diagnosed glioma. Time point specified: baseline, week 1 (first vaccination visit). Treatment: pre-vaccination baseline after standard-of-care therapy. TCRdb's table, derived via immunoSEQ multiplex PCR, lists solely in-frame clones and lacks some. The sample lists around 92,000 clones, roughly 90% seen once, with 0.56% in the top ten. The sample consisted of PBMCs, taken from a glioma patient treated with radiotherapy, temozolomide or both. The receptors originated from a woman aged 50 to 65 with glioma.

V gene TRBV28 combines with J gene TRBJ1-5; no clear D. Germline lookup yields CDR1 MDHEN and CDR2 SYDVKM. This CDR3 contains 14 residues. V was pared by 1 base and J by 1 base, with 5 bases between. The CDR3, as DNA: TGTGCCAGCAGTTTATCTTGGAGCAATCAGCCCCAGCATTTT. Protein sequence: CASSLSWSNQPQHF. Variable domain in full (rest from reference TRBV28 and TRBJ1-5): DVKVTQSSRYLVKRTGEKVFLECVQDMDHENMFWYRQDPGLGLRLIYFSYDVKMKEKGDIPEGYSVSREKKERFSLILESASTNQTSMYLCASSLSWSNQPQHFGDGTRLSIL.

V is TRBV10-3 and J is TRBJ2-7; 7 nucleotides line up with TRBD1. Germline CDR1 and CDR2: ENHRY and SYGVKD. After removal of 4 bases from V and 2 bases from J, the junction contained 8 bases not matched to a gene. The CDR3 covers 15 residues. The CDR3 nucleotides read TGTGCCATCAGTGGAGACCGGGACAGAGCCTACGAGCAGTACTTC. Protein product: CAISGDRDRAYEQYF.

The sample holds a few counts of this clone. The V call is TRBV30, the J call TRBJ1-1; 10 bases line up with TRBD1. The germline V gene encodes CDR1 GTSNPN and CDR2 SVGIG (reference sequence). The CDR3 has 13 amino acids. The V and J ends lost 8 bases and 7 bases, in that order; junction bases with no gene match: 10. The DNA for the CDR3 is TGTGCCGTACCGGGACAGGGGCTCTTTGAAGCTTTCTTT. Translation gives CAVPGQGLFEAFF.

This clone was seen a single time. V and J are TRBV5-1 and TRBJ2-7, with TRBD2 identical over 9 bases. The CDR3 is 18 residues long. V trimming: 4 bases; J trimming: 0 bases; junction bases outside the gene matches: 14. Germline V lookup: CDR1 SGHRS, CDR2 YFSETQ. CDR3 amino acids: CASSPALGEREASYEQYF. The CDR3 nucleotides are TGCGCCAGCAGCCCGGCCCTAGGCGAGCGGGAGGCCTCCTACGAGCAGTACTTC.

The rearrangement links TRBV18 to TRBJ2-5, with TRBD1 matching 10 bases. Looked up from germline, CDR1 is KGHSH and CDR2 is LQKENI. Trimming at V came to 6 bases and at J to 5 bases, leaving 6 bases not matched to a gene. The CDR3 has 14 amino acids. Here the CDR3 reads CASSPTGGEETQYF. For the CDR3, the DNA is TGTGCCAGCTCCCCGACAGGGGGCGAGGAGACCCAGTACTTC.

The chain uses TRBV30 and TRBJ2-7; 7 nucleotides match TRBD1. This CDR3 spans 12 amino acids. The junction had 6 bases not matched to a gene; V was cut back by 5 bases and J by 5 bases. Germline CDR1 and CDR2: GTSNPN and SVGIG (reference sequence). This CDR3 is CAWDRVSDEQYF. In DNA form, the CDR3 reads TGTGCCTGGGACAGGGTATCTGACGAGCAGTACTTC.

This rearrangement joins TRBV19 to TRBJ1-1; weak D call: TRBD1 (6 bases). Germline values: CDR1 LNHDA, CDR2 SQIVND (reference sequence). Deletions cut 4 bases from V and 8 bases from J, with 14 bases between. This CDR3 spans 13 amino acids. The DNA of the CDR3 is TGTGCCAGTAGTAAAAGGGGGGGAGAGGAAGCTTTCTTT. Protein sequence: CASSKRGGEEAFF.

This chain uses TRBV9 with TRBJ1-1; D gene uncertain. The CDR3 contains 15 residues. CDR1 and CDR2 (germline): SGDLS, YYNGEE. Trimming shortened V by 4 bases and J by 10 bases, and 23 bases separated the two germline ends. The CDR3 coding sequence is TGTGCCAGCAGCCCTCGGGGAGGGTTAGTCGGCGGAGCTTTCTTT. Protein sequence: CASSPRGGLVGGAFF.

This clone occurred once. V and J are TRBV28 and TRBJ1-5, with 8 bases matching TRBD1. The trim removed 9 bases at V and 2 bases at J, leaving 18 bases unmatched. From germline, CDR1 is MDHEN and CDR2 SYDVKM. This CDR3 region has 18 residues. DNA for the CDR3: TGTGCCAGTCCGCCGCGGGACAGGTCCGGCGGCGGCAATCAGCCCCAGCATTTT. The encoded protein is CASPPRDRSGGGNQPQHF. Complete variable domain (other parts from reference TRBV28 and TRBJ1-5): DVKVTQSSRYLVKRTGEKVFLECVQDMDHENMFWYRQDPGLGLRLIYFSYDVKMKEKGDIPEGYSVSREKKERFSLILESASTNQTSMYLCASPPRDRSGGGNQPQHFGDGTRLSIL.

The genes are TRBV18 and TRBJ2-7; D is possibly TRBD2 (5 bases). The CDR3 sequence is 14 residues long. Germline CDR1 and CDR2: KGHSH and LQKENI. V was trimmed by 3 bases and J by 3 bases, leaving 12 bases between them. Here the CDR3 reads CASSPTYRDYEQYF. The CDR3 DNA sequence: TGTGCCAGCTCACCCACATATCGGGACTACGAGCAGTACTTC. Together with reference TRBV18 and TRBJ2-7, the CDR3 gives the full variable domain: NAGVMQNPRHLVRRRGQEARLRCSPMKGHSHVYWYRQLPEEGLKFMVYLQKENIIDESGMPKERFSAEFPKEGPSILRIQQVVRGDSAAYFCASSPTYRDYEQYFGPGTRLTVT.

The chain is built from TRBV10-3 and TRBJ2-1, with 12 bases matching TRBD2. V lost 4 bases to trimming and J lost 7 bases; unmatched junction nucleotides: 5. This CDR3 is 15 amino acids long. CDR1 ENHRY and CDR2 SYGVKD come from the germline V gene. CDR3 sequence: CAISASGRGRNEQFF. CDR3 coding DNA: TGTGCCATCAGTGCTAGCGGGAGGGGAAGGAATGAGCAGTTCTTC.

The chain carries TRBV27 and TRBJ2-4; the D gene is possibly TRBD1 (6 bases). Between the trimmed V and J ends, which lost 5 bases and 10 bases, there was a span of 24 bases. The CDR3 loop spans 16 amino acids. Germline CDR1 is MNHEY and CDR2 is SMNVEV (reference sequence). The CDR3 is CASSPLKSTGRSIQYF. The CDR3 DNA is TGTGCCAGCAGTCCACTAAAATCGACAGGACGTTCGATTCAGTACTTC.

The chain links TRBV6-6 to TRBJ1-5; possible D gene TRBD1, 5 bases. The germline CDR1 and CDR2 sequences are MNHNY and SVGAGI (reference sequence). CDR3 length: 15 amino acids. V gave up 2 bases and J gave up 3 bases, with 11 bases separating them. CDR3 nucleotide sequence: TGTGCCAGCAGTTACCCTGACAGTCTCAATCAGCCCCAGCATTTT. It is translated as CASSYPDSLNQPQHF.

The chain has TRBV4-1 and TRBJ1-4; 9 bases agree with TRBD1. V was clipped by 3 bases and J by 8 bases; unmatched bases: 7. CDR3 length equals 15 residues. Germline assignment: CDR1 MGHRA and CDR2 YSYEKL. In nucleotides, the CDR3 is TGCGCCAGCAGCCATACGACAGGGGGGTTCGAAAAACTGTTTTTT. It yields the protein CASSHTTGGFEKLFF.